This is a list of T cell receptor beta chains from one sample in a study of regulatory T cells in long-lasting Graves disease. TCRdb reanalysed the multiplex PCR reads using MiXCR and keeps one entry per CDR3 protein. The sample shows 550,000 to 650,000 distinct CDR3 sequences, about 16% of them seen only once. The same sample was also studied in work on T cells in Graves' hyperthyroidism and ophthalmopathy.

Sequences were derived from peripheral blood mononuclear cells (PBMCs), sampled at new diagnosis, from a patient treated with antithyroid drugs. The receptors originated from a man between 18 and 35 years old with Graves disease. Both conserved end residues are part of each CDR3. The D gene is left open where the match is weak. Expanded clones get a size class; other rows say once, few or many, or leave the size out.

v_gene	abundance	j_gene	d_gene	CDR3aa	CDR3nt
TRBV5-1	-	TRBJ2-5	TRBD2	CASSRSSGQETQYF	TGCGCCAGCAGCAGATCTAGCGGCCAAGAGACCCAGTACTTC
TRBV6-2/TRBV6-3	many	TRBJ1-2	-	CASSEEARLDGYTF	TGTGCCAGCAGTGAAGAGGCTAGGCTCGATGGCTACACCTTC
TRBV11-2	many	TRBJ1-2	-	CASSSSLGARALEGYTF	TGTGCCAGCAGCTCCAGTCTTGGGGCCCGGGCTCTGGAAGGCTACACCTTC
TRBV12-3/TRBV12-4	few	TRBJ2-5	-	CASSSRDIQETQYF	TGTGCCAGCAGTTCTCGGGACATCCAAGAGACCCAGTACTTC
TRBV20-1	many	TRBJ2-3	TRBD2	CSAREGLDTQYF	TGCAGCGCACGGGAGGGCCTAGATACGCAGTATTTT
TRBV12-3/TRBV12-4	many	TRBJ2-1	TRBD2	CASSGTSGKNEQFF	TGTGCCAGCAGCGGGACTAGCGGGAAGAATGAGCAGTTCTTC
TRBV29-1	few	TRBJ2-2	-	CSVLGSNTGELFF	TGCAGCGTTTTGGGTTCGAACACCGGGGAGCTGTTTTTT
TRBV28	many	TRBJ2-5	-	CASSPRGRGETQYF	TGTGCCAGCAGTCCCAGGGGACGAGGCGAGACCCAGTACTTC
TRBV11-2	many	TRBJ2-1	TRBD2	CASSLVRLAGGESSYNEQFF	TGTGCCAGCAGCTTAGTACGGCTAGCGGGGGGTGAGAGCTCCTACAATGAGCAGTTCTTC
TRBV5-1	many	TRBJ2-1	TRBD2	CASSQDRGENEQFF	TGCGCCAGCAGCCAAGACCGGGGGGAGAATGAGCAGTTCTTC
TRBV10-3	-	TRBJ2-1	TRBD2	CAIRGLAGGYNEQFF	TGTGCCATCAGGGGACTAGCGGGAGGGTACAATGAGCAGTTCTTC
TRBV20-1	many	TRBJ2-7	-	CSADDASVSYEQYF	TGCAGTGCTGATGACGCTAGCGTCTCCTACGAGCAGTACTTC
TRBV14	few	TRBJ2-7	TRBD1	CASSGPGQEAYEQYF	TGTGCCAGCAGCGGTCCGGGACAGGAGGCCTACGAGCAGTACTTC
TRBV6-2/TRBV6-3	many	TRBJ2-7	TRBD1	CASSYSHPGQGVYEQYF	TGTGCCAGCAGTTACTCGCATCCGGGACAGGGTGTCTACGAGCAGTACTTC
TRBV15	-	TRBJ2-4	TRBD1	CATSRDKQGAGNIQYF	TGTGCCACCAGCAGAGATAAACAGGGGGCGGGGAACATTCAGTACTTC
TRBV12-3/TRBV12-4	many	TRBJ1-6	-	CASSPSGPPSPLHF	TGTGCCAGCAGTCCCAGCGGGCCCCCTTCACCCCTCCACTTT
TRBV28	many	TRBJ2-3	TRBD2	CASTRGRSADTQYF	TGTGCCAGCACGCGCGGGAGGAGCGCAGATACGCAGTATTTT
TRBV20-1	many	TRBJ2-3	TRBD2	CSARDRTSGTDTQYF	TGCAGTGCTAGAGACCGGACTAGCGGCACAGATACGCAGTATTTT
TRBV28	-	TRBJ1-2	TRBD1	CASRDRGSRWGYGYTF	TGTGCCAGCCGGGACAGGGGTTCTAGGTGGGGCTATGGCTACACCTTC
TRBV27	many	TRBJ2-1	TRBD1	CASSFPGRTGVNNEQFF	TGTGCCAGCAGTTTCCCCGGTAGGACAGGGGTAAACAATGAGCAGTTCTTC
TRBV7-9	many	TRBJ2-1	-	CASTEVSSYNEQFF	TGTGCCAGCACGGAGGTCAGCTCCTACAATGAGCAGTTCTTC
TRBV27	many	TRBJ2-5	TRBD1	CASSSGTGGQETQYF	TGTGCCAGCAGTTCCGGGACAGGGGGCCAAGAGACCCAGTACTTC
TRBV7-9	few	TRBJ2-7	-	CASSLLGPPGPGRYEQYF	TGTGCCAGCAGCTTACTGGGACCCCCGGGCCCAGGCCGGTACGAGCAGTACTTC
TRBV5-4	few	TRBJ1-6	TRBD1	CASSLMTGSNSPLHF	TGTGCCAGCAGCTTGATGACAGGGTCTAATTCACCCCTCCACTTT
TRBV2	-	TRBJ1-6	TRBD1	CAGRTGSNSPLHF	TGTGCCGGACGGACAGGCTCGAATTCACCCCTCCACTTT
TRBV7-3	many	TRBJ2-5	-	CASSLEPGHQETQYF	TGTGCCAGCAGCCTCGAACCGGGACACCAAGAGACCCAGTACTTC
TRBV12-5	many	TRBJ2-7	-	CASGLVSVYSYEQYF	TGTGCTAGTGGTTTGGTATCTGTCTATTCCTACGAGCAGTACTTC
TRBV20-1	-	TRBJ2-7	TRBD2	CSAHREGPGHEQYF	TGCAGTGCACACCGGGAGGGCCCCGGCCACGAGCAGTACTTC
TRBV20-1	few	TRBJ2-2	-	CSARIQAGELFF	TGCAGTGCTAGAATCCAAGCCGGGGAGCTGTTTTTT
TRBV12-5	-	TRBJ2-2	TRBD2	CASGLLQPGRAFTGELFF	TGTGCTAGTGGTTTGCTCCAACCGGGGAGGGCCTTCACCGGGGAGCTGTTTTTT
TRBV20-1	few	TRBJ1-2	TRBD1	CSARGQGAPYGYTF	TGCAGTGCTAGGGGACAGGGGGCGCCCTATGGCTACACCTTC
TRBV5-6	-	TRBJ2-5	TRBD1	CASSPGTGRMETQYF	TGTGCCAGCAGCCCCGGGACAGGGAGGATGGAGACCCAGTACTTC
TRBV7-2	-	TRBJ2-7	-	CASSLGASPYEQYF	TGTGCCAGCAGCTTAGGGGCTAGCCCCTACGAGCAGTACTTC
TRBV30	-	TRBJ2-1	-	CAWSRQNNEQFF	TGTGCCTGGAGCAGGCAAAACAATGAGCAGTTCTTC
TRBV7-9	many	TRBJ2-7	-	CASSLSQGPYEQYF	TGTGCCAGCAGCTTATCGCAGGGACCCTACGAGCAGTACTTC
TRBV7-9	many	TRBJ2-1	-	CASSLEGRQFF	TGTGCCAGCAGCTTAGAGGGCCGGCAGTTCTTC
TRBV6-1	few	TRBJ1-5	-	CASSDRQALQPQHF	TGTGCCAGCAGTGACAGACAGGCCCTTCAGCCCCAGCATTTT
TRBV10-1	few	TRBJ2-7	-	CASSQGILRNEQYF	TGCGCCAGCAGCCAGGGGATCCTTCGCAACGAGCAGTACTTC
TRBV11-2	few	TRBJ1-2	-	CASSQALGGRNYGYTF	TGTGCCAGCAGCCAGGCGCTCGGGGGACGCAACTATGGCTACACCTTC
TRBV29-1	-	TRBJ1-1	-	CSVVDTENTEAFF	TGCAGCGTGGTAGACACCGAGAACACTGAAGCTTTCTTT
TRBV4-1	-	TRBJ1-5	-	CASSQAAPGNQPQHF	TGCGCCAGCAGCCAAGCGGCCCCGGGAAATCAGCCCCAGCATTTT
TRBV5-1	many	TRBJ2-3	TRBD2	CASSSLAGGPDTQYF	TGCGCCAGCAGCTCTTTAGCGGGAGGACCAGATACGCAGTATTTT
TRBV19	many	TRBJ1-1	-	CASSDGIGTEAFF	TGTGCCAGTAGTGACGGGATAGGGACTGAAGCTTTCTTT
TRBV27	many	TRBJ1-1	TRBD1	CASSSGTGLNTEAFF	TGTGCCAGCAGTTCCGGGACAGGGTTGAACACTGAAGCTTTCTTT
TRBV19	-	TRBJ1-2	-	CASSIGRSLPYGYTF	TGTGCCAGTAGTATCGGGCGCTCCTTACCCTATGGCTACACCTTC
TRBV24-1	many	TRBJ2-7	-	CATRVGASYEQYF	TGTGCCACTCGGGTAGGGGCCTCCTACGAGCAGTACTTC
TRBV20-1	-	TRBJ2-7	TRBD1	CSARDRGQYEQYF	TGCAGTGCTAGAGACAGGGGGCAATACGAGCAGTACTTC
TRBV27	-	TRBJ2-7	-	CASSLGWASSYEQYF	TGTGCCAGCAGTTTGGGGTGGGCTAGCTCCTACGAGCAGTACTTC
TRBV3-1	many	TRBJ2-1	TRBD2	CASSRLAGKRIAYNEQFF	TGTGCCAGCAGCCGACTAGCGGGTAAAAGGATCGCCTACAATGAGCAGTTCTTC
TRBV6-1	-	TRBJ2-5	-	CASTRYIGEETQYF	TGTGCCAGCACCCGTTACATCGGGGAAGAGACCCAGTACTTC
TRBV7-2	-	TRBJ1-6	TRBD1	CASSRRDRGHSPLHF	TGTGCCAGCAGCCGCCGGGACAGGGGGCATTCACCCCTCCACTTT
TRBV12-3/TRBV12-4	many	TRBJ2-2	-	CASSFGGPGELFF	TGTGCCAGCAGTTTCGGGGGGCCCGGGGAGCTGTTTTTT
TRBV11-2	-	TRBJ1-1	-	CASRLRGTLPEAFF	TGTGCCAGCAGGCTACGCGGGACGCTCCCTGAAGCTTTCTTT
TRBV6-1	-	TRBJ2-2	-	CASRILGGNTGELFF	TGTGCCAGCCGAATTTTAGGGGGTAACACCGGGGAGCTGTTTTTT
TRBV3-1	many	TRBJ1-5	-	CASSHLGNGQPQHF	TGTGCCAGCAGCCATCTGGGAAACGGGCAGCCCCAGCATTTT